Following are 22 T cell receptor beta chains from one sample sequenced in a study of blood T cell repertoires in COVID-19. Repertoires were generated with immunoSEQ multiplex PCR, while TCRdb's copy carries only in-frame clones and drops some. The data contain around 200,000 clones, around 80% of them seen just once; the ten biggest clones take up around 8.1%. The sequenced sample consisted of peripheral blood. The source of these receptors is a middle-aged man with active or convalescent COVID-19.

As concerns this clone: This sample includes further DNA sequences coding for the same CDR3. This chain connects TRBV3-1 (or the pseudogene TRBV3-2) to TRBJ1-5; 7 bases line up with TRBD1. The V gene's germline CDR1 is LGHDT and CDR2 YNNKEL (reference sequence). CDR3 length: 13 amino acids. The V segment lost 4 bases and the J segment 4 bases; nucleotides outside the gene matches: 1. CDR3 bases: TGTGCCAGCAGCCCGACAGGGAATCAGCCCCAGCATTTT. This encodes CASSPTGNQPQHF.

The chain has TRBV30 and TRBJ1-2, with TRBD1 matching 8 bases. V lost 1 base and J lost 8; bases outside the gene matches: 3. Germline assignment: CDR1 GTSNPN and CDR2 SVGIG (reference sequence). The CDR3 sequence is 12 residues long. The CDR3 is CAWSGTGYGYTF. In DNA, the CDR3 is TGTGCCTGGAGTGGGACAGGGTACGGCTACACCTTC.

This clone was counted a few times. This CDR3 is CASSLEGQGHNEQFF. CDR3 DNA: TGTGCCAGCAGTTTAGAGGGACAGGGCCACAATGAGCAGTTCTTC. The chain employs TRBV27 and TRBJ2-1; 9 positions match TRBD1. Germline V gene sequence: CDR1 MNHEY, CDR2 SMNVEV (reference sequence). V gave up 2 bases and J gave up 5 bases; unmatched junction bases: 4. The CDR3 has 15 amino acids.

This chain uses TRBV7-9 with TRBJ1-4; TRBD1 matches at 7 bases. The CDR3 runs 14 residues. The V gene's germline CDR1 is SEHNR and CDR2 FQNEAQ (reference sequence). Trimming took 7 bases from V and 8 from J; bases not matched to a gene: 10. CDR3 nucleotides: TGTGCCAGCACCATGGGGACAGTTGGAGAAAAACTGTTTTTT. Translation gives CASTMGTVGEKLFF.

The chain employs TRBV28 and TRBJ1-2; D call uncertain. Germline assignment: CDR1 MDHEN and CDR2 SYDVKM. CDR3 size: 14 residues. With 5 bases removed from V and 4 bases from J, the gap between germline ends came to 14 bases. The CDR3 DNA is TGTGCCAGCAGTCCAACAGCGGTCAGCTATGGCTACACCTTC. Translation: CASSPTAVSYGYTF.

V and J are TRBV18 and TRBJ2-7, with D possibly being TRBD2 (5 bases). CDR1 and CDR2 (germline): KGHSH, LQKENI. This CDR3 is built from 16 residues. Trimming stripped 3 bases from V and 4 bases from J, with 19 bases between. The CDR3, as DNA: TGTGCCAGCTCACCTTCCCCCGGACGTAGCGTATACGAGCAGTACTTC. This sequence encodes CASSPSPGRSVYEQYF.

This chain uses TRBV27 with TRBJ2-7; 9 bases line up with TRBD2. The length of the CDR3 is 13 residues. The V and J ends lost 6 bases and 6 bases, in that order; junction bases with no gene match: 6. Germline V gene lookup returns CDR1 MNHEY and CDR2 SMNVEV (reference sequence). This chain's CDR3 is CASRSSGTGEQYF. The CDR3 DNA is TGTGCCAGCAGATCTAGCGGGACTGGCGAGCAGTACTTC.

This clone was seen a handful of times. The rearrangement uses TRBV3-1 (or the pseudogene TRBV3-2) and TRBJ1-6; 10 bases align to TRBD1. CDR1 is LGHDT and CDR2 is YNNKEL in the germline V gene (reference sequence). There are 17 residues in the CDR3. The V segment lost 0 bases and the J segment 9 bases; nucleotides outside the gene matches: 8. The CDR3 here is CASSQDLPGQGVSPLHF. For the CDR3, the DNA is TGTGCCAGCAGCCAAGATTTACCCGGACAGGGGGTTTCACCCCTCCACTTT.

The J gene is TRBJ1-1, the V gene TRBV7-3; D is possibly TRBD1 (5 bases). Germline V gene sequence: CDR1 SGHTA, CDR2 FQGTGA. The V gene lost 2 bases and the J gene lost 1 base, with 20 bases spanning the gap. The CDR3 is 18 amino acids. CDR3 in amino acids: CASSLRLPGGLKNTEAFF. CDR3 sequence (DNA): TGTGCCAGCAGCTTACGCCTCCCCGGGGGGTTGAAGAACACTGAAGCTTTCTTT.

The CDR3 region is CASRPPSGTVEQYF. In nucleotides, the CDR3 is TGCGCCAGCAGGCCCCCTAGCGGGACAGTCGAGCAGTACTTC. The V and J genes are TRBV10-2 and TRBJ2-7, with 9 bases that match TRBD2. Germline assignment: CDR1 WSHSY and CDR2 SAAADI. Germline trimming cut 6 bases from V and 6 bases from J; bases unmatched to any gene: 9. The CDR3 covers 14 residues.

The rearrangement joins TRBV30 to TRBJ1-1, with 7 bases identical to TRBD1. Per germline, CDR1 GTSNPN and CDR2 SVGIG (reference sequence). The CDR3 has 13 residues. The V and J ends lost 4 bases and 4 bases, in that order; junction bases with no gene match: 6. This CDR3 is CAWTPGTATEAFF. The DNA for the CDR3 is TGTGCCTGGACCCCAGGGACAGCCACTGAAGCTTTCTTT.

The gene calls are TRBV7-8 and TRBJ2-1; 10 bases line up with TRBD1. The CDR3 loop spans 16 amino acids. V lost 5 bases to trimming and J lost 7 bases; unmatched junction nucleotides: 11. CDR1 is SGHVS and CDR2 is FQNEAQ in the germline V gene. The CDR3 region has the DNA TGTGCCAGCAGCGGTCGACAGGGGGCGCGAGGGAATGAGCAGTTCTTC. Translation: CASSGRQGARGNEQFF.

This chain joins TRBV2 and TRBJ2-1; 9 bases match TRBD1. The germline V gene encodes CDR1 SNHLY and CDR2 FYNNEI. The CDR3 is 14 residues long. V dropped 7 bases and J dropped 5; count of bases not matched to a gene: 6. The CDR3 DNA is TGTGCCAGCAAAAGGGACAGGGCAGACAATGAGCAGTTCTTC. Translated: CASKRDRADNEQFF.

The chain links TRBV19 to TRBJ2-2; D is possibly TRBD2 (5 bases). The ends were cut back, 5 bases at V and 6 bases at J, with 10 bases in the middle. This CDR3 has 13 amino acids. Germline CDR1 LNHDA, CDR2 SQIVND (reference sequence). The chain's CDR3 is CASSGDYSGELFF. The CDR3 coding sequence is TGTGCCAGTAGTGGAGACTACTCCGGGGAGCTGTTTTTT.

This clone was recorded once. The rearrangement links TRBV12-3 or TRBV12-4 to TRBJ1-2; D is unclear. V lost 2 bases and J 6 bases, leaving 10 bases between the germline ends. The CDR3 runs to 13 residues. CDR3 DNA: TGTGCCAGCAGTTTAAGTGGCGGGGATGGCTACACCTTC. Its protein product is CASSLSGGDGYTF.

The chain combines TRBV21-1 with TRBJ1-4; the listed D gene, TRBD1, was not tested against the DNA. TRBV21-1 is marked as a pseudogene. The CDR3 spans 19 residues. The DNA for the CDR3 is TGTGCCAGCAGCCCCCGGGACAGGGGTTATCCTGCAACTAATGAAAAACTGTTTTTT. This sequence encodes CASSPRDRGYPATNEKLFF.

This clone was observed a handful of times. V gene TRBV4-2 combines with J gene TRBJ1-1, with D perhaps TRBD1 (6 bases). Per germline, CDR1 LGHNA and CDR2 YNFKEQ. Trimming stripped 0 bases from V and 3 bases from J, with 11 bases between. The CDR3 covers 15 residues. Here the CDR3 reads CASSQDGGADTEAFF. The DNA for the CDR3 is TGTGCCAGCAGCCAAGATGGGGGGGCTGACACTGAAGCTTTCTTT.

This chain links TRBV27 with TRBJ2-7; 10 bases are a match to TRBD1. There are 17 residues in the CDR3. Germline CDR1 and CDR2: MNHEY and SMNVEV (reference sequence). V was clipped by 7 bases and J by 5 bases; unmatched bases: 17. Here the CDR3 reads CASTAREAGQGTNEQYF. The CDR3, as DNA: TGTGCCAGCACTGCTAGGGAGGCGGGACAGGGGACGAACGAGCAGTACTTC.

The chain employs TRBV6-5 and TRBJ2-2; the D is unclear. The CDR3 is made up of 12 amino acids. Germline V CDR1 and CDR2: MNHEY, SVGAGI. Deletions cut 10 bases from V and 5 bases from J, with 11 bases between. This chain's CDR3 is CATGTRTGELFF. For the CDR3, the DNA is TGTGCCACAGGAACCCGGACCGGGGAGCTGTTTTTT.

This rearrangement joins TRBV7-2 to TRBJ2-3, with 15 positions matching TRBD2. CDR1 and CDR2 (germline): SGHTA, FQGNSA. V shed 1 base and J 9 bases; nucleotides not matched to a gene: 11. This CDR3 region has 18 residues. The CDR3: CASSLGGLAGGPVATQYF. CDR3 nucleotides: TGTGCCAGCAGCTTAGGGGGACTAGCGGGAGGCCCGGTAGCCACGCAGTATTTT.

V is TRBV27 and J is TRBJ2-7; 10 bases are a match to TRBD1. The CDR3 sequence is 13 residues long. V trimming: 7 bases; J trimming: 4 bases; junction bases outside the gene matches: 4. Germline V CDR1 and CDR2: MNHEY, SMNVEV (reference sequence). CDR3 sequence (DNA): TGTGCCAGCAAGACAGGGGGCTTGTACGAGCAGTACTTC. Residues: CASKTGGLYEQYF.

CDR3 sequence reads: CASSFHSGDRPYEQYF. In nucleotides, the CDR3 is TGTGCCAGCAGTTTCCATAGCGGGGACCGGCCCTACGAGCAGTACTTC. The chain couples TRBV28 to TRBJ2-7; 8 bases are shared with TRBD2. The CDR3 sequence is 16 residues long. Germline V gives CDR1 MDHEN, CDR2 SYDVKM. The V and J ends lost 3 bases and 2 bases, in that order; junction bases with no gene match: 9.